The T cell receptor beta chain described here comes from a study of human T cells and chemical hapten exposure. Regarding the study as a whole: There was alopecia in the donors, so their immune response may differ from that of healthy people.

Via MiXCR, TCRdb re-called the RACE reads, giving one row per CDR3 protein. The repertoire holds 65,000 to 95,000 distinct CDR3 sequences, with 12% as singletons. The time point was: patch test 1, 2 weeks after DPC sensitization. As for treatment: therapeutic diphenylcyclopropenone sensitization with weekly scalp DPC. The CDR3 is 18 amino acids. Germline assignment: CDR1 MNHNY and CDR2 SVGAGI (reference sequence). V gave up 7 bases and J gave up 0 bases; unmatched junction bases: 14. This clonotype has only a few counts. Its antigen is still unknown. The clonotype comes from a woman aged 60 to 75 with alopecia areata. Some clones in this sample may be carry-over from other donors' samples. The sample consisted of whole blood, taken in connection with sensitization to the hapten diphenylcyclopropenone (DPC). This sequence joins TRBV6-6 and TRBJ2-3, with 9 bases aligning to TRBD2. The CDR3 sequence: CASTPISGGISSTDTQYF. CDR3 coding DNA: TGTGCCAGCACCCCTATCAGCGGGGGGATCTCTAGCACAGATACGCAGTATTTT.